This T cell receptor beta chain is drawn from a study of cytomegalovirus exposure and HLA in healthy donors. Study-wide background: A previous analysis identified 95 million to 120 million unique TCR beta sequences derived from roughly 190 million T cells. Study-wide results and limits: Trimming of TCR beta V- and J-genes showed a link, identified in a later analysis, to a missense DCLRE1C variant. Later on, an analysis showed TCR association rates differing by HLA locus, with DRB1 the most and HLA-C the fewest. Reportedly, fewer N-insertions than the roughly 700-donor mean appeared in an Asian-associated ancestry cluster in a later analysis.

With respect to this clone: Antigen unknown.

The PCR made use of 60 Vbeta and 13 Jbeta primers. Sequencing used immunoSEQ multiplex PCR; TCRdb keeps in-frame clones, though not all of them. The sample yields 150,000 or so clones, 77% seen once. The CDR3 sequence is 14 residues long. Trimming stripped 2 bases from V and 2 bases from J, with 10 bases between. Per germline, CDR1 SNHLY and CDR2 FYNNEI. The chain has TRBV2 and TRBJ2-7; possibly TRBD2 for D (6 bases). The source is a male donor in good health and CMV-seropositive. Sequences were obtained from PBMCs. CDR3 nucleotide sequence: TGTGCCAGCAGTGAACCACCGGGGGCCTACGAGCAGTACTTC. It specifies CASSEPPGAYEQYF.